The 8 T cell receptor beta chains reported below all come from one sample, sequenced in a study of blood T cell repertoires in COVID-19. Sequencing was performed with immunoSEQ multiplex PCR; in TCRdb, only in-frame clones are kept and a portion is missing. This sample carries some 140,000 clones, approximately 86% of them seen once, and the ten largest clones take about 18%. Sequencing was done on a sample of peripheral blood. The source of these receptors is a woman aged 45 to 65 who had recovered from COVID-19.

This chain connects TRBV6-5 to TRBJ2-3, with 10 bases that match TRBD2. Germline V lookup: CDR1 MNHEY, CDR2 SVGAGI. The CDR3 extends over 14 amino acids. J lost 4 bases, V lost 5 bases, and 3 bases had no gene match. As DNA, the CDR3 is TGTGCCAGCAGTCTAGCGGGAGCCCCAGATACGCAGTATTTT. Its translation: CASSLAGAPDTQYF.

Notes on this clone: An end of the junction differs from the germline gene, which may be a read error. The rearrangement joins TRBV18 to TRBJ1-4; D is uncertain. CDR1 and CDR2 from the germline V gene are KGHSH and LQKENI. The CDR3 length is 13 residues. The CDR3 region has the DNA TGTGCCAGCTCCCCAAACCGAGATGAACAACTGTTTTTT. It yields the protein CASSPNRDEQLFF.

V and J are TRBV6-2 or TRBV6-3 and TRBJ2-2, with D tentatively TRBD1 or TRBD2 (6 bases each). V lost 6 bases and J lost 7, with 15 bases in between. Germline CDR1 is MNHEY and CDR2 is SVGEGT. The length of the CDR3 is 14 residues. The chain's CDR3 is CASSGGLWGGELFF. The CDR3 DNA sequence: TGTGCCAGCAGCGGGGGCTTATGGGGCGGGGAGCTGTTTTTT.

The V gene is TRBV18, the J gene TRBJ1-1; no clear D gene. Trimming stripped 4 bases from V and 7 bases from J, with 10 bases between. Per germline, CDR1 KGHSH and CDR2 LQKENI. CDR3 length equals 12 residues. The CDR3 here is CASSRANDEAFF. The DNA of the CDR3 is TGTGCCAGCTCACGAGCGAATGATGAAGCTTTCTTT.

The chain employs TRBV7-8 and TRBJ1-5; a possible D gene is TRBD1 (6 bases). Trimming shortened V by 5 bases and J by 4 bases, and 15 bases separated the two germline ends. The CDR3 sequence is 15 residues long. CDR1 is SGHVS and CDR2 is FQNEAQ in the germline V gene. CDR3 sequence (DNA): TGTGCCAGCAGCGCCCGACAGGCCTCAAATCAGCCCCAGCATTTT. It codes for CASSARQASNQPQHF.

The chain has TRBV24-1 and TRBJ2-1, with TRBD2 matching over 13 bases. The germline CDR1 and CDR2 sequences are KGHDR and SFDVKD. With 6 bases clipped from V and 10 bases from J, the junction kept 5 bases outside the gene matches. This CDR3 is built from 14 residues. CDR3 bases: TGTGCCACCAGTCCGGGACTAGCGGGGAAAGAGCAGTTCTTC. This encodes CATSPGLAGKEQFF.

The gene calls are TRBV3-1 (or the pseudogene TRBV3-2) and TRBJ1-4, with D maybe TRBD1 (5 bases). Deletions cut 4 bases from V and 4 bases from J, with 19 bases between. The CDR3 is made up of 17 amino acids. In germline, CDR1 is LGHDT, CDR2 YNNKEL (reference sequence). The CDR3 region has the DNA TGTGCCAGCAGCCGCCTTCTATCAGGGCGGCATAATGAAAAACTGTTTTTT. Protein: CASSRLLSGRHNEKLFF.

This chain uses TRBV15 with TRBJ2-7, with 12 bases lining up with TRBD2. Germline CDR1 LNHNV, CDR2 YYDKDF (reference sequence). The ends lost 5 bases at V and 1 base at J; junction bases unmatched: 3. CDR3 length: 15 amino acids. The CDR3 region has the DNA TGTGCCACCAGCGTGACTAGCGGGGGATCCTACGAGCAGTACTTC. Its protein product is CATSVTSGGSYEQYF.